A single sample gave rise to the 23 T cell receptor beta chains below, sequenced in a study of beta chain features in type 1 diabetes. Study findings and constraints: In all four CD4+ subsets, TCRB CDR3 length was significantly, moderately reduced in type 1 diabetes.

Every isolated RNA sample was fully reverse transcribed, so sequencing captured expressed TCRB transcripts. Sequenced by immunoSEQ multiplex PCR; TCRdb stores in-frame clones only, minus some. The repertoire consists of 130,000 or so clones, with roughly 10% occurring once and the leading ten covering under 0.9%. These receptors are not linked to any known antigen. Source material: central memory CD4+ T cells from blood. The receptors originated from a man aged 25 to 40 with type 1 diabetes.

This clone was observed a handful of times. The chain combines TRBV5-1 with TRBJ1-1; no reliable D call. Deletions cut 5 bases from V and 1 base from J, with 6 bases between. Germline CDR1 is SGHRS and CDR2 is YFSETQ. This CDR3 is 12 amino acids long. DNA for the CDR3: TGCGCCAGCAGTGAGCCGAACACTGAAGCTTTCTTT. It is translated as CASSEPNTEAFF.

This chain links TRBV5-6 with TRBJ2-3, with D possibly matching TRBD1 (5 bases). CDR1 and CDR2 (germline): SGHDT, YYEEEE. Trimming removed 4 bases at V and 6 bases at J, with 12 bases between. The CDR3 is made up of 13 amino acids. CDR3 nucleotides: TGTGCCAGCAGCCTACTGACAGCTGATACGCAGTATTTT. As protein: CASSLLTADTQYF. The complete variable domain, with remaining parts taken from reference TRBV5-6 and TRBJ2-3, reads DAGVTQSPTHLIKTRGQQVTLRCSPKSGHDTVSWYQQALGQGPQFIFQYYEEEERQRGNFPDRFSGHQFPNYSSELNVNALLLGDSALYLCASSLLTADTQYFGPGTRLTVL.

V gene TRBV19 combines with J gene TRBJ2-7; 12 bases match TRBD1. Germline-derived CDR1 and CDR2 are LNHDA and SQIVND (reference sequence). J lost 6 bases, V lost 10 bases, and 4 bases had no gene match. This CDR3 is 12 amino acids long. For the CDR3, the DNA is TGTGCCACGGGACAGGGGGCGGGCGAGCAGTACTTC. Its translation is CATGQGAGEQYF.

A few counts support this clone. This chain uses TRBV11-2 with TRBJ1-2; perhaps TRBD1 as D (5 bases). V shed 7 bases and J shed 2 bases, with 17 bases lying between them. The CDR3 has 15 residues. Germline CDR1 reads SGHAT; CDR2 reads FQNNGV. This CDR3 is CASTRWGGTNYGYTF. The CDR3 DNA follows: TGTGCCAGCACCCGATGGGGGGGAACGAACTATGGCTACACCTTC.

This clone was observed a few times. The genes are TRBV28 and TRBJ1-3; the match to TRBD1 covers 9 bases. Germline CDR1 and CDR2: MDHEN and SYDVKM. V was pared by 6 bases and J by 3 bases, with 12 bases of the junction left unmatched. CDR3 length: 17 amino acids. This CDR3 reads CASSAYGTGSSGNTIYF. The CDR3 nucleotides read TGTGCCAGCAGCGCTTACGGGACAGGGTCGAGTGGAAACACCATATATTTT.

This CDR3 reads CASSLIVATDTQYF. The CDR3, as DNA: TGTGCCAGCAGCTTAATAGTCGCCACAGATACGCAGTATTTT. The V gene is TRBV7-2, the J gene TRBJ2-3; D uncertain. From germline, CDR1 is SGHTA and CDR2 FQGNSA. V was shortened by 2 bases and J by 2 bases, with 8 bases between the two germline ends. The CDR3 totals 14 residues.

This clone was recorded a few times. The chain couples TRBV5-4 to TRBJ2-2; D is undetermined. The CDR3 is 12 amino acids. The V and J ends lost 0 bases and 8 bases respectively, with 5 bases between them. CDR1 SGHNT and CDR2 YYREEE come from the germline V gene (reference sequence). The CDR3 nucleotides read TGTGCCAGCAGCTTGGCCGGGGGGGAGCTGTTTTTT. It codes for CASSLAGGELFF.

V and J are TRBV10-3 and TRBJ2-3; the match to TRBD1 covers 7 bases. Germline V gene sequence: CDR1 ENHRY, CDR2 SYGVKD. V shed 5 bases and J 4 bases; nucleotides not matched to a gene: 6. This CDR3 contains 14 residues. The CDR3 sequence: CAISRQGPADTQYF. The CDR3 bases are TGTGCCATCAGTCGACAGGGCCCGGCAGATACGCAGTATTTT.

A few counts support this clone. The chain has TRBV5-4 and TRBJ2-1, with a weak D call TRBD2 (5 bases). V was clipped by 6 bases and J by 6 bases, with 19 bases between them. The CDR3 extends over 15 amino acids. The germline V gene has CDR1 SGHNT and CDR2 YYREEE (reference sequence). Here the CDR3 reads CASNPRGVAGNEQFF. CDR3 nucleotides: TGTGCCAGCAACCCACGGGGTGTTGCAGGCAATGAGCAGTTCTTC.

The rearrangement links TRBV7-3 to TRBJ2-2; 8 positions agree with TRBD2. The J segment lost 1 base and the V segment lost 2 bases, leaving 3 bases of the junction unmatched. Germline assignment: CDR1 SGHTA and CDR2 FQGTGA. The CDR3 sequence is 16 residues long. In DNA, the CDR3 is TGTGCCAGCAGCTTATCCGGGGGGGGGAACACCGGGGAGCTGTTTTTT. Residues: CASSLSGGGNTGELFF.

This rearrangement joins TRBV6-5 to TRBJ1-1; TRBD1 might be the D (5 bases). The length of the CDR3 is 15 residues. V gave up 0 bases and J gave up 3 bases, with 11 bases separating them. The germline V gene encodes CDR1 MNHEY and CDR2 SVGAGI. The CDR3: CASSYSIGGDTEAFF. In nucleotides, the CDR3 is TGTGCCAGCAGTTACTCGATAGGAGGGGACACTGAAGCTTTCTTT.

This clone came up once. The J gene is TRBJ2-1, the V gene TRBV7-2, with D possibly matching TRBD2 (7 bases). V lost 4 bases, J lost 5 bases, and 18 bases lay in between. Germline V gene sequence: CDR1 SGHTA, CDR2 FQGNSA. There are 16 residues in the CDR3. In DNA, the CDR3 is TGTGCCAGCAGCTACCGACGGGGGGCGGACGACAATGAGCAGTTCTTC. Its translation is CASSYRRGADDNEQFF.

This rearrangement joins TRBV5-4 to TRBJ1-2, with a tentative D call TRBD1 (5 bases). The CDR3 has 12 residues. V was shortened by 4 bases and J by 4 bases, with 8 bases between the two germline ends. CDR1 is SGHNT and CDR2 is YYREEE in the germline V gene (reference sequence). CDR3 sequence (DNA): TGTGCCAGCAGCAGGGGCTCCTATGGCTACACCTTC. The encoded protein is CASSRGSYGYTF.

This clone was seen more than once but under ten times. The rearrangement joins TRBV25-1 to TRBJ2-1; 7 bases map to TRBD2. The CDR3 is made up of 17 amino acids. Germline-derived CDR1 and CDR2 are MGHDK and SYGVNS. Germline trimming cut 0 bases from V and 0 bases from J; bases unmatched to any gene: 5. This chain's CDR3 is CASSEYTGGISYNEQFF. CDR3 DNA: TGTGCCAGCAGTGAATATACCGGGGGGATCTCCTACAATGAGCAGTTCTTC. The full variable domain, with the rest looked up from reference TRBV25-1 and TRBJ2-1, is EADIYQTPRYLVIGTGKKITLECSQTMGHDKMYWYQQDPGMELHLIHYSYGVNSTEKGDLSSESTVSRIRTEHFPLTLESARPSHTSQYLCASSEYTGGISYNEQFFGPGTRLTVL.

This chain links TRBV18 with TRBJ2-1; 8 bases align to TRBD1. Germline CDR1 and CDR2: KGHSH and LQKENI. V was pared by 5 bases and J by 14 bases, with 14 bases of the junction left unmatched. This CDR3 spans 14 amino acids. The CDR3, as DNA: TGTGCCAGCTCAGCACACACAGGGACAGGCTCGGAGTTCTTC. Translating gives CASSAHTGTGSEFF.

DNA for the CDR3: TGTGCCAGCAGCTTCTTCGGAAGCGGGGGGGCCGTTTCGGCGACCCAGTACTTC. The encoded protein is CASSFFGSGGAVSATQYF. V usage is TRBV7-9 and J usage is TRBJ2-5; 10 positions agree with TRBD2. The CDR3 is 18 residues long. CDR1 is SEHNR and CDR2 is FQNEAQ in the germline V gene (reference sequence). Unmatched junction bases numbered 17, after V lost 3 bases and J lost 7 bases.

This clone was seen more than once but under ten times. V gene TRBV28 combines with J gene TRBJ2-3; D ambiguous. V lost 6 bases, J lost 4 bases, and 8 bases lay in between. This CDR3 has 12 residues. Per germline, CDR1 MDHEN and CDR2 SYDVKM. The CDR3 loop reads CASRLSSDTQYF. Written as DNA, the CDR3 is TGTGCCAGCAGACTCTCTTCAGATACGCAGTATTTT.

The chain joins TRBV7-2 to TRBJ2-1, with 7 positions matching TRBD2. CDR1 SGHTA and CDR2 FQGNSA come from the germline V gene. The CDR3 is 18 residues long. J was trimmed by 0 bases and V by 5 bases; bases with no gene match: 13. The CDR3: CASSRGWRGSRSYNEQFF. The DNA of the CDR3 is TGTGCCAGCAGCCGTGGGTGGCGGGGGTCTCGCTCCTACAATGAGCAGTTCTTC.

The CDR3 loop reads CASSLVVGGSGEQFF. The CDR3 nucleotides read TGTGCCAGCAGCTTAGTGGTGGGGGGGAGCGGTGAGCAGTTCTTC. The chain has TRBV11-2 and TRBJ2-1; 7 bases align to TRBD2. Germline trimming cut 1 base from V and 9 bases from J; bases unmatched to any gene: 9. CDR1 and CDR2 (germline): SGHAT, FQNNGV. CDR3 length: 15 amino acids.

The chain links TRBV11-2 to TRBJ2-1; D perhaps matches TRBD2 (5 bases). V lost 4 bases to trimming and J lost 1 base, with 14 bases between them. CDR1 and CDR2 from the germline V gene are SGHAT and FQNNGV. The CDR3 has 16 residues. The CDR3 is CASSSSRDRSYNEQFF. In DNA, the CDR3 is TGTGCCAGCAGCTCGTCTCGGGATCGATCCTACAATGAGCAGTTCTTC.

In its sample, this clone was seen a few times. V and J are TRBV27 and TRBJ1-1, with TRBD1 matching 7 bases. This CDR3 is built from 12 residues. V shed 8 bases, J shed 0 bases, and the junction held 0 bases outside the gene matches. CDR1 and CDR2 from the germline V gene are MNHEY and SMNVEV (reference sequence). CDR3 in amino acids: CASGQVNTEAFF. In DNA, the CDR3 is TGTGCCAGCGGACAGGTGAACACTGAAGCTTTCTTT.

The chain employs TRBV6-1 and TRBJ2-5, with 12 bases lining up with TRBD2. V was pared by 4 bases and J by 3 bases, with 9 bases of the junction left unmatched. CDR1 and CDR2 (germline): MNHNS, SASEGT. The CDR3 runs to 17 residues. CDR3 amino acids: CASSVRLAGGGKETQYF. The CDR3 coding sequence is TGTGCCAGCAGTGTGCGTCTAGCGGGGGGGGGCAAAGAGACCCAGTACTTC.

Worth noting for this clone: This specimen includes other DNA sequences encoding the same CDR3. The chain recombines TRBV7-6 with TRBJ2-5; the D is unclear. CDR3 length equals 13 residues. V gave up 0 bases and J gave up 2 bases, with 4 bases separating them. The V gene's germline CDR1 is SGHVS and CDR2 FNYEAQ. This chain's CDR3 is CASSLAAQETQYF. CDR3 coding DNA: TGTGCCAGCAGCTTAGCGGCACAAGAGACCCAGTACTTC.